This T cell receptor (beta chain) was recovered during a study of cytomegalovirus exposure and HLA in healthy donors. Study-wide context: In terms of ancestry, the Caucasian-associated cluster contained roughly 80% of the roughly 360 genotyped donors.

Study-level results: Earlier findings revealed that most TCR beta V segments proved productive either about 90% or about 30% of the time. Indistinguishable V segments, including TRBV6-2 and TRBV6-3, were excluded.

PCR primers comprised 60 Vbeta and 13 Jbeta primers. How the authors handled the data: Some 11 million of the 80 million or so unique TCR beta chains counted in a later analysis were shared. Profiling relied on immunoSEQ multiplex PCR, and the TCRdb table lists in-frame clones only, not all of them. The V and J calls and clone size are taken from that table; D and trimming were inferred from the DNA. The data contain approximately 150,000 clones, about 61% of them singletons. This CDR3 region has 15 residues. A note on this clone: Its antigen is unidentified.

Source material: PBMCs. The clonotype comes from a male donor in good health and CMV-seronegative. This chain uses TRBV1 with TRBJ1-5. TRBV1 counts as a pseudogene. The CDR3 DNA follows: TGCACCAGCAGCCAAGGATTGCGGGCTAATCAGCCCCAGCATTTT. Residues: CTSSQGLRANQPQHF.